The 28 T cell receptor beta chains reported below all come from one sample, sequenced in a study of blood T cell repertoires in COVID-19. Only in-frame clones appear in the TCRdb table, and some are missing; sequencing was by immunoSEQ multiplex PCR. Of roughly 250,000 clones in the sample, 75% to 95% are singletons; the top ten hold over 1.5%. The specimen sequenced was PBMCs or T cells enriched from blood (not recorded which). The source is a woman aged 18-35 years who had recovered from COVID-19.

This clone was seen once. The genes are TRBV29-1 and TRBJ2-5; 10 nucleotides agree with TRBD2. CDR3 size: 14 residues. CDR1 is SQVTM, CDR2 ANQGSEA, per germline. J lost 4 bases, V lost 5 bases, and 7 bases had no gene match. CDR3 residues: CSVHSSGRGETQYF. The CDR3 coding sequence is TGCAGCGTTCATTCTAGCGGGAGAGGAGAGACCCAGTACTTC.

This rearrangement joins TRBV19 to TRBJ1-5, with D possibly being TRBD1 (5 bases). The ends were cut back, 4 bases at V and 0 bases at J, with 16 bases in the middle. CDR3 length: 17 amino acids. Germline V gives CDR1 LNHDA, CDR2 SQIVND (reference sequence). The CDR3 reads CASSTLNGQNSNQPQHF. CDR3 coding DNA: TGTGCCAGTAGTACCCTAAACGGACAAAATAGCAATCAGCCCCAGCATTTT.

The chain couples TRBV7-3 to TRBJ1-1; TRBD1 is a possible D gene (6 bases). V lost 3 bases and J 6 bases, leaving 14 bases between the germline ends. Germline V gives CDR1 SGHTA, CDR2 FQGTGA. CDR3 size: 14 residues. CDR3 DNA: TGTGCCAGCAGCTTTAATCCAGGGGCTTCTGAAGCTTTCTTT. This sequence encodes CASSFNPGASEAFF.

This chain uses TRBV3-1 (or the pseudogene TRBV3-2) with TRBJ1-5; TRBD1 might be the D (5 bases). CDR1 and CDR2 (germline): LGHDT, YNNKEL (reference sequence). Trimming pared 3 bases from V and 4 bases from J, leaving 10 bases between. The CDR3 extends over 14 amino acids. CDR3: CASSQAGQNQPQHF. CDR3 sequence (DNA): TGTGCCAGCAGCCAGGCAGGGCAAAATCAGCCCCAGCATTTT.

The chain uses TRBV5-4 and TRBJ2-5; TRBD2 agrees at 16 bases. The length of the CDR3 is 18 residues. The V segment lost 0 bases and the J segment 5 bases; nucleotides outside the gene matches: 7. Germline V CDR1 and CDR2: SGHNT, YYREEE (reference sequence). CDR3 protein: CASSLAGTSGGAGETQYF. Written as DNA, the CDR3 is TGTGCCAGCAGCTTGGCCGGGACTAGCGGGGGGGCTGGGGAGACCCAGTACTTC.

The rearrangement links TRBV24-1 to TRBJ1-1; D is undetermined. With 4 bases removed from V and 5 bases from J, the gap between germline ends came to 13 bases. Germline loops: CDR1 KGHDR, CDR2 SFDVKD. The length of the CDR3 is 14 residues. CDR3: CATSDIDRRTEAFF. CDR3 sequence (DNA): TGTGCCACCAGTGACATCGACCGGCGGACTGAAGCTTTCTTT.

This rearrangement joins TRBV27 to TRBJ2-3, with TRBD1 identical over 10 bases. Germline assignment: CDR1 MNHEY and CDR2 SMNVEV (reference sequence). The trim removed 5 bases at V and 7 bases at J, leaving 12 bases unmatched. The length of the CDR3 is 16 residues. In nucleotides, the CDR3 is TGTGCCAGCAGTAGAACCGGGACAGGGGAGGGATATACGCAGTATTTT. Translation: CASSRTGTGEGYTQYF.

The chain recombines TRBV4-1 with TRBJ2-7; 7 nucleotides agree with TRBD1. Looked up from germline, CDR1 is MGHRA and CDR2 is YSYEKL. V lost 5 bases, J lost 4 bases, and 8 bases stayed unmatched. This CDR3 spans 14 amino acids. The DNA for the CDR3 is TGCGCCAGCAGCTTGAACCGGGACAGTTACGAGCAGTACTTC. It encodes CASSLNRDSYEQYF.

The chain is built from TRBV5-5 and TRBJ1-5; 10 nucleotides line up with TRBD1. Germline CDR1 SGHKS, CDR2 YYEKEE (reference sequence). CDR3 length equals 14 residues. The V gene end was trimmed by 3 bases and the J gene end by 9 bases; junction bases not matched to a gene: 6. The CDR3 nucleotides read TGTGCCAGCAGCTCGGACAGGGGGGATGGGCCCCAGCATTTT. Translated: CASSSDRGDGPQHF.

The J gene is TRBJ2-1, the V gene TRBV7-9; D may be TRBD2 (5 bases). V gave up 7 bases and J gave up 10 bases, with 11 bases separating them. Germline CDR1 is SEHNR and CDR2 is FQNEAQ (reference sequence). The CDR3 spans 11 residues. The CDR3 sequence: CASTRGSEQFF. The DNA of the CDR3 is TGTGCCAGCACCCGAGGGTCAGAGCAGTTCTTC.

The chain is built from TRBV12-3 or TRBV12-4 and TRBJ2-3, with a possible D match to TRBD1 (6 bases). CDR3 length: 12 amino acids. V shed 8 bases and J shed 2 bases, with 8 bases lying between them. CDR3 amino acids: CASGQLTDTQYF. In DNA, the CDR3 is TGTGCCAGCGGACAGCTCACAGATACGCAGTATTTT.

The J gene is TRBJ2-1, the V gene TRBV10-3; 7 bases map to TRBD1. This CDR3 contains 14 residues. V lost 3 bases, J lost 15 bases, and 14 bases stayed unmatched. Germline-derived CDR1 and CDR2 are ENHRY and SYGVKD. CDR3 coding DNA: TGTGCCATCAGTGATCAGACAACAGGGGTTCCGTGGTTCTTC. Residues: CAISDQTTGVPWFF.

The V call is TRBV7-2, the J call TRBJ1-5; possibly TRBD1 for D (6 bases). The CDR3 covers 16 residues. V dropped 2 bases and J dropped 6 bases, with 17 bases sitting between them. From germline, CDR1 is SGHTA and CDR2 FQGNSA. The CDR3 reads CASSLRGGDKVQPQHF. As DNA, the CDR3 is TGTGCCAGCAGCTTAAGAGGGGGGGATAAGGTTCAGCCCCAGCATTTT.

The chain has TRBV5-4 and TRBJ2-1, with D perhaps TRBD2 (6 bases). This CDR3 has 14 amino acids. The V gene's germline CDR1 is SGHNT and CDR2 YYREEE (reference sequence). Trimming shortened V by 3 bases and J by 7 bases, and 14 bases separated the two germline ends. The CDR3 DNA reads as TGTGCCAGCAGCTGGGGGACTGGGGGGAATGAGCAGTTCTTC. It is translated as CASSWGTGGNEQFF.

In this sample, this clone turned up once. CDR3 loop: CASSFGGYEQYF. The CDR3 DNA is TGTGCCAGCAGCTTTGGGGGGTACGAGCAGTACTTC. This chain uses TRBV5-4 with TRBJ2-7; weak D call: TRBD2 (6 bases). This CDR3 is built from 12 residues. Looked up from germline, CDR1 is SGHNT and CDR2 is YYREEE (reference sequence). Trimming cost V 2 bases and J 4 bases, with 7 bases left between them.

V and J are TRBV12-5 and TRBJ2-7; D gene ambiguous. The ends were cut back, 6 bases at V and 3 bases at J, with 9 bases in the middle. Per the germline V gene, CDR1 is LGHNT and CDR2 is FRNRAP. This CDR3 region has 12 residues. CDR3 protein: CASGRSVYEQYF. CDR3 coding DNA: TGTGCTAGTGGGCGATCGGTCTACGAGCAGTACTTC.

The chain couples TRBV11-3 to TRBJ2-1, with 7 bases aligning to TRBD1. CDR1 and CDR2 from the germline V gene are SGHNT and YENEEA. The J segment lost 8 bases and the V segment lost 1 base, leaving 5 bases of the junction unmatched. The CDR3 consists of 14 residues. In nucleotides, the CDR3 is TGTGCCAGCAGCTTAGGAAGGGGGCGAGATGAGCAGTTCTTC. Its translation: CASSLGRGRDEQFF. The full variable domain, completed using reference TRBV11-3 and TRBJ2-1, is EAGVVQSPRYKIIEKKQPVAFWCNPISGHNTLYWYLQNLGQGPELLIRYENEEAVDDSQLPKDRFSAERLKGVDSTLKIQPAELGDSAVYLCASSLGRGRDEQFFGPGTRLTVL.

The gene calls are TRBV2 and TRBJ2-2; 7 bases fit TRBD1. V trimming: 6 bases; J trimming: 6 bases; junction bases outside the gene matches: 10. This CDR3 has 15 amino acids. Germline-derived CDR1 and CDR2 are SNHLY and FYNNEI. CDR3 loop: CASRGDSLFSGELFF. CDR3 nucleotides: TGTGCCAGCAGGGGGGACAGCTTGTTCTCCGGGGAGCTGTTTTTT.

This chain joins TRBV9 and TRBJ2-3; TRBD2 matches at 7 bases. The V segment lost 2 bases and the J segment 6 bases; nucleotides outside the gene matches: 6. The CDR3 has 14 residues. CDR1 SGDLS and CDR2 YYNGEE come from the germline V gene. This CDR3 reads CASSVAGDPDTQYF. CDR3 nucleotide sequence: TGTGCCAGCAGCGTGGCGGGAGATCCTGATACGCAGTATTTT.

The count of this clone is one. The chain recombines TRBV24-1 with TRBJ2-3; 7 bases line up with TRBD1. Looked up from germline, CDR1 is KGHDR and CDR2 is SFDVKD. V was clipped by 4 bases and J by 2 bases; unmatched bases: 11. This CDR3 is built from 17 residues. The CDR3 is CATSETDRVWSTDTQYF. For the CDR3, the DNA is TGTGCCACCAGTGAAACTGACAGGGTTTGGTCCACAGATACGCAGTATTTT.

The chain links TRBV15 to TRBJ1-2, with a possible D match to TRBD1 (5 bases). CDR1 is LNHNV, CDR2 YYDKDF, per germline (reference sequence). The CDR3 contains 14 residues. V lost 4 bases and J 4 bases, leaving 13 bases between the germline ends. The CDR3 DNA reads as TGTGCCACCAGCACAGGGTCGAATCTCTATGGCTACACCTTC. This codes for CATSTGSNLYGYTF.

The chain links TRBV9 to TRBJ2-3; 7 bases align to TRBD1. After removal of 0 bases from V and 3 bases from J, the junction contained 4 bases not matched to a gene. This CDR3 spans 15 amino acids. CDR1 and CDR2 from the germline V gene are SGDLS and YYNGEE. CDR3 bases: TGTGCCAGCAGCGTAGGGGACAGCGTAACAGATACGCAGTATTTT. Amino acid sequence: CASSVGDSVTDTQYF.

There are a few counts of this clone. V is TRBV29-1 and J is TRBJ1-2, with 11 bases that match TRBD1. After removal of 1 base from V and 8 bases from J, the junction contained 12 bases not matched to a gene. Germline CDR1 is SQVTM and CDR2 is ANQGSEA. This CDR3 has 16 amino acids. DNA of the CDR3: TGCAGCGTTGAAGGGAGGGGACAGGGGGGAGTTAGAGGCTACACCTTC. Residues: CSVEGRGQGGVRGYTF. The variable domain in full, completed from reference TRBV29-1 and TRBJ1-2, reads SAVISQKPSRDICQRGTSLTIQCQVDSQVTMMFWYRQQPGQSLTLIATANQGSEATYESGFVIDKFPISRPNLTFSTLTVSNMSPEDSSIYLCSVEGRGQGGVRGYTFGSGTRLTVV.

The chain couples TRBV28 to TRBJ1-1, with 7 nucleotides matching TRBD1. The CDR3 runs to 14 residues. Germline lookup yields CDR1 MDHEN and CDR2 SYDVKM. J was trimmed by 8 bases and V by 2 bases; bases with no gene match: 8. For the CDR3, the DNA is TGTGCCAGCAGTTTAAGTGGGCGACAGGGCGAAGCTTTCTTT. This translates into CASSLSGRQGEAFF.

The rearrangement uses TRBV28 and TRBJ1-5; possible D gene TRBD1, 5 bases. This CDR3 contains 14 residues. V gave up 3 bases and J gave up 7 bases, with 13 bases separating them. Germline loops: CDR1 MDHEN, CDR2 SYDVKM. As DNA, the CDR3 is TGTGCCAGCAGTTTTCGTGGGGCATTGCAGCCCCAGCATTTT. It yields the protein CASSFRGALQPQHF.

The chain is built from TRBV5-5 and TRBJ1-2; a possible D gene is TRBD1 (6 bases). The V gene's germline CDR1 is SGHKS and CDR2 YYEKEE (reference sequence). This CDR3 has 15 residues. Trimming cost V 0 bases and J 4 bases, with 13 bases left between them. The chain's CDR3 is CASSLETGTAYGYTF. DNA for the CDR3: TGTGCCAGCAGCTTGGAAACAGGGACGGCCTATGGCTACACCTTC.

The table lists this clone with a few counts. This rearrangement joins TRBV15 to TRBJ1-5; D is ambiguous. The CDR3 is 15 residues long. Germline-derived CDR1 and CDR2 are LNHNV and YYDKDF (reference sequence). The germline V and J ends were trimmed by 0 bases and 5 bases, with 11 bases remaining between them. CDR3 residues: CATSRDQLPHQPQHF. The DNA of the CDR3 is TGTGCCACCAGCAGAGATCAACTACCCCATCAGCCCCAGCATTTT.

CDR3 region: CASSLAEQVNYGYTF. The CDR3, as DNA: TGCGCCAGCAGCTTGGCAGAACAGGTTAACTATGGCTACACCTTC. The rearrangement links TRBV5-1 to TRBJ1-2; D is possibly TRBD1 (5 bases). CDR1 is SGHRS, CDR2 YFSETQ, per germline. The CDR3 extends over 15 amino acids. The V and J ends lost 0 bases and 1 base respectively, with 10 bases between them.